Listed below are T cell receptor beta chains from one sample, sequenced in a study of circulating CD8 cells and anti-PD-1 response in melanoma. MiXCR was run by TCRdb on the reads, yielding one entry per CDR3 protein. The sample lists 950 to 1,300 distinct CDR3 sequences, roughly 6% occurring once. The starting material was CD8+ T cells from PBMCs, obtained at baseline or after one month of anti-PD-1 therapy (not recorded which). Receptors were obtained from a human donor with melanoma. Each CDR3 is given with its conserved first and last residue. D genes are given only for firm matches. Size tells how often a clone was seen (once, few, many) or the class of an expanded clone, and some rows leave it out.

>large|.|TRBJ2-7|TRBV24-1
CATRLGAYEQYF
TGTGCCACCAGACTGGGGGCCTACGAGCAGTACTTC
>medium-sized|TRBD2|TRBJ2-1|TRBV5-4
CASSWGLADEQFF
TGTGCCAGCAGCTGGGGACTAGCGGATGAGCAGTTCTTC
>large|TRBD1|TRBJ2-7|TRBV7-2
CASSLTGSRLLYEQYF
TGTGCCAGCAGCTTGACAGGGTCCCGCCTCCTGTACGAGCAGTACTTC
>large|.|TRBJ2-7|TRBV27
CASSLSAISYEQYF
TGTGCCAGCAGTTTATCCGCCATCTCCTACGAGCAGTACTTC
>medium-sized|.|TRBJ1-6|TRBV5-5
CASSPGHTFSSYNSPLHF
TGTGCCAGCAGCCCGGGACATACTTTTAGCTCCTATAATTCACCCCTCCACTTT
>medium-sized|TRBD1|TRBJ2-7|TRBV7-3
CASSLSGGGEQYF
TGTGCCAGCAGCTTATCAGGGGGCGGCGAGCAGTACTTC
>large|TRBD2|TRBJ2-2|TRBV9
CASSSLAGDPNTGELFF
TGTGCCAGCAGCTCACTAGCGGGGGACCCCAACACCGGGGAGCTGTTTTTT
>.|TRBD1|TRBJ1-6|TRBV28
CASSSYQGQGFSPLHF
TGTGCCAGCAGTTCCTACCAGGGACAGGGTTTTTCACCCCTCCACTTT
>large|.|TRBJ2-7|TRBV19
CASSKIGGQTYEQYF
TGTGCCAGTAGTAAGATCGGGGGACAGACCTACGAGCAGTACTTC
>.|.|TRBJ2-6|TRBV28
CASSPDNSGANVLTF
TGTGCCAGCAGTCCCGATAACTCTGGGGCCAACGTCCTGACTTTC
>medium-sized|TRBD2|TRBJ2-5|TRBV28
CASSIYSGGVGSETQYF
TGTGCCAGCAGTATCTATAGCGGGGGCGTGGGTTCGGAGACCCAGTACTTC
>medium-sized|.|TRBJ2-1|TRBV13
CASTLQWRGPLNEQFF
TGTGCCAGCACCCTCCAATGGCGGGGGCCACTCAATGAGCAGTTCTTC
>.|TRBD1|TRBJ1-5|TRBV28
CASSLGGGGNQPQHF
TGTGCCAGCAGTTTGGGAGGGGGCGGCAATCAGCCCCAGCATTTT
>large|TRBD2|TRBJ2-1|TRBV5-5
CASSSRGREPYNEQFF
TGTGCCAGCAGCTCTCGTGGGAGGGAACCTTACAATGAGCAGTTCTTC
>large|.|TRBJ2-1|TRBV2
CASFPLVTYNEQFF
TGTGCCAGCTTTCCTTTGGTAACCTACAATGAGCAGTTCTTC
>medium-sized|TRBD1|TRBJ2-7|TRBV27
CASSLAGGSEQYF
TGTGCCAGCAGTTTGGCAGGGGGCTCCGAGCAGTACTTC
>large|.|TRBJ2-7|TRBV27
CASSVSYSYEQYF
TGTGCCAGCAGCGTGTCCTACTCCTACGAGCAGTACTTC
>medium-sized|.|TRBJ2-1|TRBV19
CASSIPNEQFF
TGTGCCAGTAGTATACCCAATGAGCAGTTCTTC
>large|TRBD2|TRBJ2-7|TRBV4-1
CASSQGSRGGDEQYF
TGCGCCAGCAGCCAAGGGTCTCGCGGGGGGGACGAGCAGTACTTC
>medium-sized|.|TRBJ2-2|TRBV5-1
CASSLDLVTDERELFF
TGCGCCAGCAGCTTGGATCTAGTTACAGATGAGCGGGAGCTGTTTTTT
>medium-sized|.|TRBJ1-1|TRBV19
CASSIGVAEAFF
TGTGCCAGTAGTATAGGGGTGGCTGAAGCTTTCTTT
>large|TRBD2|TRBJ2-5|TRBV14
CASSQSGGQETQYF
TGTGCCAGCAGCCAGTCGGGGGGGCAAGAGACCCAGTACTTC
>large|TRBD1|TRBJ2-4|TRBV27
CASINRDRDPSSIQYF
TGTGCCAGCATTAATCGGGACAGGGACCCGAGTAGCATTCAGTACTTC
>large|TRBD2|TRBJ2-1|TRBV4-1
CASSLLAGGRNEQFF
TGCGCCAGCAGCCTTCTAGCGGGGGGACGAAATGAGCAGTTCTTC
>large|.|TRBJ2-3|TRBV12-3/TRBV12-4
CASSFTGLRTDTQYF
TGTGCCAGCAGTTTTACGGGGCTTCGGACAGATACGCAGTATTTT
>medium-sized|TRBD2|TRBJ2-3|TRBV19
CASSIGLVAQYF
TGTGCCAGTAGTATCGGACTAGTGGCGCAGTATTTT
>large|.|TRBJ2-7|TRBV14
CASSQDTGVSYEQYF
TGTGCCAGCAGCCAAGATACCGGGGTCTCCTACGAGCAGTACTTC
>medium-sized|.|TRBJ2-1|TRBV29-1
CSVPGLFSYNEQFF
TGCAGCGTTCCAGGACTTTTCTCCTACAATGAGCAGTTCTTC
>.|.|TRBJ2-1|TRBV19
CASIEGSGYNEQFF
TGTGCCAGTATCGAGGGGTCGGGGTACAATGAGCAGTTCTTC
>large|TRBD1|TRBJ2-1|TRBV7-3
CASSLGTGISNEQFF
TGTGCCAGCAGCTTAGGGACAGGGATAAGTAATGAGCAGTTCTTC
>large|.|TRBJ2-7|TRBV10-1
CASSDHHADTPTYEQYF
TGCGCCAGCAGTGACCACCACGCGGACACCCCTACCTACGAGCAGTACTTC
>medium-sized|TRBD1|TRBJ1-4|TRBV5-4
CASSWGQNEKLFF
TGTGCCAGCAGCTGGGGACAGAACGAAAAACTGTTTTTT
>medium-sized|.|TRBJ1-2|TRBV19
CASGDGYTF
TGTGCCAGTGGCGATGGCTACACCTTC
>medium-sized|.|TRBJ1-4|TRBV30
CAWSDLLEKLFF
TGTGCCTGGAGTGACCTCCTTGAAAAACTGTTTTTT
>medium-sized|TRBD1|TRBJ2-7|TRBV19
CASSPRTGVEQYF
TGTGCCAGTAGTCCCCGGACAGGGGTCGAGCAGTACTTC
>medium-sized|.|TRBJ1-2|TRBV19
CASSPLVGVFADYGYTF
TGTGCCAGTAGTCCCCTTGTGGGGGTCTTCGCTGACTATGGCTACACCTTC
>medium-sized|.|TRBJ2-3|TRBV28
CASSPTGRGDTQYF
TGTGCCAGCAGTCCGACAGGGAGGGGAGATACGCAGTATTTT